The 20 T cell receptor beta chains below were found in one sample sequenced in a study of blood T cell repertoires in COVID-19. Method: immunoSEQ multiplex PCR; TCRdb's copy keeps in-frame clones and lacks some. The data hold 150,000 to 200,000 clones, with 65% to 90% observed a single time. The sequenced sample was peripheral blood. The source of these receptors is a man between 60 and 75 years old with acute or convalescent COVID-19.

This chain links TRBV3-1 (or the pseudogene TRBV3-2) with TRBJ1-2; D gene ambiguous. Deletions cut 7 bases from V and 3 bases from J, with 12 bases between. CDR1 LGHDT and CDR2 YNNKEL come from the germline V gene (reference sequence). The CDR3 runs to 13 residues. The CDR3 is CASTPGGYYGYTF. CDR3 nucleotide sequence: TGTGCCAGCACGCCGGGAGGGTACTATGGCTACACCTTC.

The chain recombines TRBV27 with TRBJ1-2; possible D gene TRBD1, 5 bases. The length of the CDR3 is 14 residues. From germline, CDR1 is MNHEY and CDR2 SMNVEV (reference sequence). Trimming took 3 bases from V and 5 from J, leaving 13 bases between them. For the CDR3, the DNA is TGTGCCAGCAGTTTCTGGGGCCCCGATTATGGCTACACCTTC. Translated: CASSFWGPDYGYTF.

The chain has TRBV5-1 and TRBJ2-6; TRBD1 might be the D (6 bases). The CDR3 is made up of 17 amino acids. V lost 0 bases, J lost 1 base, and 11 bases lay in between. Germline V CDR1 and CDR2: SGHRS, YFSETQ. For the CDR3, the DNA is TGCGCCAGCAGCTTGGTGCAGGGGCAATCTGGGGCCAACGTCCTGACTTTC. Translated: CASSLVQGQSGANVLTF.

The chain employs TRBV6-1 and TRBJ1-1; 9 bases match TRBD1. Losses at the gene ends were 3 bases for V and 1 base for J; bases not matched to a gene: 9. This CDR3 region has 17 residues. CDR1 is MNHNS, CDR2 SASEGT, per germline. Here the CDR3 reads CASSERDRGVENTEAFF. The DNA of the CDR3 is TGTGCCAGCAGTGAGAGAGACAGGGGGGTTGAGAACACTGAAGCTTTCTTT.

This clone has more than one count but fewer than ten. The CDR3 protein is CASSPRAGEGLNSTKWAYEQYF. CDR3 DNA sequence: TGTGCCAGCTCACCGAGGGCAGGGGAGGGGCTAAATTCGACTAAATGGGCCTACGAGCAGTACTTC. The chain uses TRBV18 and TRBJ2-7; tentatively, D is TRBD2 (7 bases). Trimming took 3 bases from V and 2 from J, leaving 35 bases between them. The CDR3 consists of 22 residues. Germline V gene lookup returns CDR1 KGHSH and CDR2 LQKENI.

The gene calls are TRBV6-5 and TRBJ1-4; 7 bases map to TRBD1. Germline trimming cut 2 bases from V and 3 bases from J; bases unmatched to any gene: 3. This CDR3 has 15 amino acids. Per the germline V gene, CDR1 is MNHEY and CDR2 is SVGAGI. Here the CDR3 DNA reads TGTGCCAGCAGTTACCGACAGGGTCCTAATGAAAAACTGTTTTTT. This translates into CASSYRQGPNEKLFF.

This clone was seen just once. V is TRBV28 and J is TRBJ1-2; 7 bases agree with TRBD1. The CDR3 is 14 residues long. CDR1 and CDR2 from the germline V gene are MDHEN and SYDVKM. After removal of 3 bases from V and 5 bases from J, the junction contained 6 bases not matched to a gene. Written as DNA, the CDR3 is TGTGCCAGCAGTTTTTTAGACAGGGTTTATGGCTACACCTTC. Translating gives CASSFLDRVYGYTF.

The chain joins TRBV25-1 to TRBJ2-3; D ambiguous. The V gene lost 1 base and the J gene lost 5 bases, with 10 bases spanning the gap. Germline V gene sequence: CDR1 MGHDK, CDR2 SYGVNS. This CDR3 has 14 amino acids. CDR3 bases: TGTGCCAGCAGTGAATTTTGGGCCCGAGATACGCAGTATTTT. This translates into CASSEFWARDTQYF.

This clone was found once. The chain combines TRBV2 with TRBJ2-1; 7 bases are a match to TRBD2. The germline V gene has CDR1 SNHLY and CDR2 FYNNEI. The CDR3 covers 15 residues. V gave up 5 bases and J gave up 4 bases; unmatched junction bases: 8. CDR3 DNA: TGTGCCAGCAGTTTCGGGGGAGGGCGGTACAATGAGCAGTTCTTC. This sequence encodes CASSFGGGRYNEQFF.

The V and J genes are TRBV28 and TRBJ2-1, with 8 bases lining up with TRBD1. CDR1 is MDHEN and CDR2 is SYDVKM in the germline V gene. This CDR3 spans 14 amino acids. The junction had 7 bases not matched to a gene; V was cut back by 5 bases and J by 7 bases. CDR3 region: CASSAGGEENEQFF. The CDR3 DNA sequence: TGTGCCAGCAGTGCAGGGGGCGAGGAAAATGAGCAGTTCTTC. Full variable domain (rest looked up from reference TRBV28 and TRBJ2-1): DVKVTQSSRYLVKRTGEKVFLECVQDMDHENMFWYRQDPGLGLRLIYFSYDVKMKEKGDIPEGYSVSREKKERFSLILESASTNQTSMYLCASSAGGEENEQFFGPGTRLTVL.

The CDR3 DNA is TGTGCCACCAGCAGAGTGGGGGGAGAAAACACCATATATTTT. Translated: CATSRVGGENTIYF. The rearrangement links TRBV15 to TRBJ1-3, with D perhaps TRBD1 (5 bases). Looked up from germline, CDR1 is LNHNV and CDR2 is YYDKDF (reference sequence). V lost 1 base and J 6 bases, leaving 10 bases between the germline ends. The CDR3 extends over 14 amino acids.

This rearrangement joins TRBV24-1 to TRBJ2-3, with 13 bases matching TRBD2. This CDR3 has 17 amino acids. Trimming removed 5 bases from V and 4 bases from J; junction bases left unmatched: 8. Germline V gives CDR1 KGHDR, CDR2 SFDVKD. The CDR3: CATSGLGTSGKPDTQYF. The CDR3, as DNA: TGTGCCACCAGTGGCCTCGGGACTAGCGGGAAGCCAGATACGCAGTATTTT.

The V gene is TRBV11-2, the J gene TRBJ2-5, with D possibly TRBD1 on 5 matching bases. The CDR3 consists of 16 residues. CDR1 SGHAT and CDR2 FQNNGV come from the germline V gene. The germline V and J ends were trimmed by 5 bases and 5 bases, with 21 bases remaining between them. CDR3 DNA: TGTGCCAGCAGCCCCCGGCGACCCCAGGGTTGGGAGACCCAGTACTTC. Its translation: CASSPRRPQGWETQYF.

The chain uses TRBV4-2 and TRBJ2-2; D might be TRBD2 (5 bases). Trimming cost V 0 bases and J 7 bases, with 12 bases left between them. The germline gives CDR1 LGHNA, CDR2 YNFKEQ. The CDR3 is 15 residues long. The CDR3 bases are TGTGCCAGCAGCCAAGAACGGCTAGCTTTCGGGGAGCTGTTTTTT. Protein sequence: CASSQERLAFGELFF.

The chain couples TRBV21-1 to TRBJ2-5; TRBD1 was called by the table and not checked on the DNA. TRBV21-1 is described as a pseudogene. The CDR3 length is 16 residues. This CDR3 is CASSPPLYRVQETQYF. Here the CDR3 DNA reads TGTGCCAGCAGCCCCCCCTTGTACAGGGTGCAAGAGACCCAGTACTTC.

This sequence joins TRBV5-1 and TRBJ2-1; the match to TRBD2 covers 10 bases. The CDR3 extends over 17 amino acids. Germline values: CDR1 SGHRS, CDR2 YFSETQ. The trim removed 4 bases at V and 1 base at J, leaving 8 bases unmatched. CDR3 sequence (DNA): TGCGCCAGCAGCCCCCGTTTAGCGGGAGGTTCCTACAATGAGCAGTTCTTC. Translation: CASSPRLAGGSYNEQFF.

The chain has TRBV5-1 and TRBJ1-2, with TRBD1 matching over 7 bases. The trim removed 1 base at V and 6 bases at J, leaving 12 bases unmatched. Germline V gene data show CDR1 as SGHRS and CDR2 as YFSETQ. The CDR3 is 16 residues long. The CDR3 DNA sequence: TGCGCCAGCAGCTTGAGCCGCGTGACAGGGAGTGATGGCTACACCTTC. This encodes CASSLSRVTGSDGYTF.

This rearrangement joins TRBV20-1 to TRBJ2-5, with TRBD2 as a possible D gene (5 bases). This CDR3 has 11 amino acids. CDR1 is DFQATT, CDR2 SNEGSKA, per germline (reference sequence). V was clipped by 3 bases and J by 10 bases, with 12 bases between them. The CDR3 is CSASHPAGQYF. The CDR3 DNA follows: TGCAGTGCTAGCCACCCCGCGGGCCAGTACTTC.

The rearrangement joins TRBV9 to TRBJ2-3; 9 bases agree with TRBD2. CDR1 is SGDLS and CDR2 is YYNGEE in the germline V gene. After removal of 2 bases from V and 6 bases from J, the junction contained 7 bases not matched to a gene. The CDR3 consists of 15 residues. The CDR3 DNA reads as TGTGCCAGCAGCGTCAACCTAGCGGGATTGGATACGCAGTATTTT. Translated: CASSVNLAGLDTQYF. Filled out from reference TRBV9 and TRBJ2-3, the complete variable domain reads DSGVTQTPKHLITATGQRVTLRCSPRSGDLSVYWYQQSLDQGLQFLIQYYNGEERAKGNILERFSAQQFPDLHSELNLSSLELGDSALYFCASSVNLAGLDTQYFGPGTRLTVL.

CDR3 sequence: CASSLAGGSGSPLHF. The CDR3 nucleotides are TGTGCCAGCAGCTTGGCCGGGGGGTCGGGTTCACCCCTCCACTTT. The V gene is TRBV5-4, the J gene TRBJ1-6, with a tentative D call TRBD1 (5 bases). V was shortened by 0 bases and J by 9 bases, with 13 bases between the two germline ends. The CDR3 consists of 15 residues. In germline, CDR1 is SGHNT, CDR2 YYREEE (reference sequence).